The 26 T cell receptor beta chains below all came from one sample that was sequenced in a study of blood T cell repertoires in COVID-19. Method: immunoSEQ multiplex PCR; TCRdb's copy keeps in-frame clones and lacks some. The profile shows roughly 140,000 clones, 76% of them singletons. Source material: peripheral blood. Every receptor here comes from a woman aged 80 or older with acute or convalescent COVID-19.

The chain couples TRBV20-1 to TRBJ1-5; D unclear. Trimming cost V 3 bases and J 6 bases, with 9 bases left between them. This CDR3 comprises 12 residues. Germline lookup yields CDR1 DFQATT and CDR2 SNEGSKA (reference sequence). The CDR3 region has the DNA TGCAGTGCTAGTCGGGCGGGTCAGCCCCAGCATTTT. This codes for CSASRAGQPQHF.

The rearrangement links TRBV9 to TRBJ1-4; no clear D gene. In germline, CDR1 is SGDLS, CDR2 YYNGEE. Trimming shortened V by 0 bases and J by 0 bases, and 15 bases separated the two germline ends. This CDR3 is 18 amino acids long. The CDR3 bases are TGTGCCAGCAGCGTAGATCGGGGTCCACCTGCAACTAATGAAAAACTGTTTTTT. It specifies CASSVDRGPPATNEKLFF. The whole variable domain, filled in from reference TRBV9 and TRBJ1-4, reads DSGVTQTPKHLITATGQRVTLRCSPRSGDLSVYWYQQSLDQGLQFLIQYYNGEERAKGNILERFSAQQFPDLHSELNLSSLELGDSALYFCASSVDRGPPATNEKLFFGSGTQLSVL.

V usage is TRBV19 and J usage is TRBJ1-5; a weak D match, TRBD1 (6 bases). This CDR3 has 16 amino acids. V gave up 3 bases and J gave up 5 bases, with 17 bases separating them. Germline V gene data show CDR1 as LNHDA and CDR2 as SQIVND (reference sequence). CDR3: CASSIRHDRSHQPQHF. CDR3 DNA: TGTGCCAGTAGTATCCGCCACGACAGGAGCCATCAGCCCCAGCATTTT.

This clone was seen more than once but under ten times. The chain employs TRBV2 and TRBJ1-5; tentative D call: TRBD1 (6 bases). Germline V gene data show CDR1 as SNHLY and CDR2 as FYNNEI. The CDR3 loop spans 13 amino acids. Deletions cut 6 bases from V and 2 bases from J, with 8 bases between. The CDR3 loop is CASSDRRNQPQHF. CDR3 nucleotides: TGTGCCAGCAGCGACAGGCGCAATCAGCCCCAGCATTTT.

This sequence joins TRBV4-2 and TRBJ2-3, with no clear D. This CDR3 has 14 amino acids. Germline V CDR1 and CDR2: LGHNA, YNFKEQ. Trimming took 6 bases from V and 2 from J, leaving 12 bases between them. CDR3 nucleotide sequence: TGTGCCAGCAGTAACTTCAGGTCCACAGATACGCAGTATTTT. Translating it yields CASSNFRSTDTQYF.

For this clone: Mismatch with germline at one junction end may stem from a read error. The V gene is TRBV9, the J gene TRBJ1-2; tentative D call: TRBD1 (5 bases). The V gene's germline CDR1 is SGDLS and CDR2 YYNGEE. The CDR3 consists of 17 residues. CDR3: CASSVKEQAGWNSGYTF. The CDR3 nucleotides read TGTGCCAGCAGCGTAAAGGAACAGGCAGGATGGAACTCTGGCTACACCTTC.

Only a few counts were recorded for this clone. The CDR3 loop reads CAIIGQGNTIYF. The CDR3 DNA follows: TGTGCCATCATTGGACAGGGAAACACCATATATTTT. The chain links TRBV10-3 to TRBJ1-3, with a tentative D call TRBD1 (6 bases). The CDR3 spans 12 residues. V lost 7 bases to trimming and J lost 4 bases, with 8 bases between them. Germline V gene data show CDR1 as ENHRY and CDR2 as SYGVKD.

The V gene is TRBV3-1 (or the pseudogene TRBV3-2), the J gene TRBJ1-1; D may be TRBD1 (5 bases). Germline-derived CDR1 and CDR2 are LGHDT and YNNKEL (reference sequence). V gave up 4 bases and J gave up 0 bases, with 9 bases separating them. This CDR3 region has 14 residues. CDR3 in DNA: TGTGCCAGCAGCCGCGGGGGTATGAACACTGAAGCTTTCTTT. Protein sequence: CASSRGGMNTEAFF.

This chain joins TRBV18 and TRBJ1-1, with 7 positions matching TRBD1. Germline loops: CDR1 KGHSH, CDR2 LQKENI. The CDR3 sequence is 13 residues long. The ends lost 1 base at V and 5 bases at J; junction bases unmatched: 1. The chain's CDR3 is CASSPLTGTEAFF. CDR3 DNA sequence: TGTGCCAGCTCACCACTGACAGGGACTGAAGCTTTCTTT.

In this sample, this clone turned up a few times. The V gene is TRBV30, the J gene TRBJ1-1; 7 positions agree with TRBD1. With V trimmed by 1 base and J by 6 bases, 2 bases remained unmatched. The CDR3 totals 12 residues. The germline V gene encodes CDR1 GTSNPN and CDR2 SVGIG (reference sequence). In DNA form, the CDR3 reads TGTGCCTGGAGTGGGGGACAGTCTGAAGCTTTCTTT. It specifies CAWSGGQSEAFF.

The J gene is TRBJ2-1, the V gene TRBV5-1, with 13 bases aligning to TRBD2. With V trimmed by 4 bases and J by 8 bases, 6 bases remained unmatched. The CDR3 runs to 15 residues. Germline CDR1 reads SGHRS; CDR2 reads YFSETQ. The CDR3 sequence is CASSPGTSGVHEQFF. Written as DNA, the CDR3 is TGCGCCAGCAGCCCCGGGACTAGCGGGGTCCATGAGCAGTTCTTC.

The chain joins TRBV5-1 to TRBJ2-2; a possible D gene is TRBD1 (5 bases). The CDR3 covers 15 residues. Trimming pared 0 bases from V and 4 bases from J, leaving 10 bases between. Germline CDR1 reads SGHRS; CDR2 reads YFSETQ. The CDR3 DNA sequence: TGCGCCAGCAGCTTGGGACAGACAAGCACCGGGGAGCTGTTTTTT. It is translated as CASSLGQTSTGELFF.

This clone has only a few counts. This chain uses TRBV10-2 with TRBJ2-2; D perhaps matches TRBD1 (6 bases). The germline CDR1 and CDR2 sequences are WSHSY and SAAADI. CDR3 length: 16 residues. The CDR3 region is CALRPFRGMGTGELFF. The CDR3 DNA reads TGCGCACTCCGGCCATTCAGGGGAATGGGGACCGGGGAGCTGTTTTTT.

V and J are TRBV6-5 and TRBJ2-7, with 9 bases that match TRBD1. CDR3 length: 15 residues. The ends lost 6 bases at V and 7 bases at J; junction bases unmatched: 13. Germline CDR1 reads MNHEY; CDR2 reads SVGAGI. CDR3: CASSTIRDRVKEQYF. In nucleotides, the CDR3 is TGTGCCAGCAGCACTATAAGGGACAGGGTGAAGGAGCAGTACTTC.

The V and J genes are TRBV5-3 and TRBJ1-1; TRBD1 is a possible D gene (6 bases). TRBV5-3 is placed among ORFs of uncertain function. V was trimmed by 1 base and J by 3 bases, leaving 19 bases between them. The CDR3 is 17 residues long. CDR3 region: CARSLNTTGEIYTEAFF. CDR3 nucleotide sequence: TGTGCCAGAAGCTTGAACACGACAGGCGAAATTTACACTGAAGCTTTCTTT.

The V and J genes are TRBV5-1 and TRBJ1-1; maybe TRBD1 (6 bases). The CDR3 runs 14 residues. V was shortened by 4 bases and J by 4 bases, with 14 bases between the two germline ends. CDR1 SGHRS and CDR2 YFSETQ come from the germline V gene. The CDR3 nucleotides read TGCGCCAGCAGCCCAACGACAGGCCCCACTGAAGCTTTCTTT. This encodes CASSPTTGPTEAFF. Full variable domain (rest looked up from reference TRBV5-1 and TRBJ1-1): KAGVTQTPRYLIKTRGQQVTLSCSPISGHRSVSWYQQTPGQGLQFLFEYFSETQRNKGNFPGRFSGRQFSNSRSEMNVSTLELGDSALYLCASSPTTGPTEAFFGQGTRLTVV.

The chain combines TRBV21-1 with TRBJ1-1. TRBV21-1 is assigned pseudogene status. The CDR3 extends over 18 amino acids. For the CDR3, the DNA is TGTGCCAGCAGCAAAGCCCCCCGTGGTATAGGGGAGGCGACTGAAGCTTTCTTT. It translates to CASSKAPRGIGEATEAFF.

The V call is TRBV12-3 or TRBV12-4, the J call TRBJ1-1; D not certain. Trimming removed 6 bases from V and 1 base from J, with 6 bases in between. The CDR3 sequence is 12 residues long. The CDR3: CASSLWNTEAFF. CDR3 nucleotides: TGTGCCAGCAGCCTATGGAACACTGAAGCTTTCTTT.

On this clone: One end of the junction is discordant with germline, which a read error may explain. This CDR3 is CASSYSRSQGIGGYTF. The DNA of the CDR3 is TGTGCCAGCAGTTACTCCAGATCACAGGGGATCGGGGGCTATACCTTC. This chain connects TRBV6-2 or TRBV6-3 to TRBJ1-2; 7 bases map to TRBD1. The V gene's germline CDR1 is MNHEY and CDR2 SVGEGT. The CDR3 extends over 16 amino acids.

The gene calls are TRBV5-5 and TRBJ1-4, with TRBD1 identical over 7 bases. The V gene's germline CDR1 is SGHKS and CDR2 YYEKEE (reference sequence). After removal of 7 bases from V and 6 bases from J, the junction contained 15 bases not matched to a gene. The CDR3 length is 16 residues. CDR3 amino acids: CASSPSGDRVYEKLFF. DNA for the CDR3: TGTGCCAGCTCCCCCTCGGGCGACAGGGTTTATGAAAAACTGTTTTTT.

V is TRBV29-1 and J is TRBJ1-1, with D hard to call. This CDR3 is 14 amino acids long. Trimming shortened V by 7 bases and J by 1 base, and 16 bases separated the two germline ends. CDR1 and CDR2 (germline): SQVTM, ANQGSEA. CDR3 in DNA: TGCAGCGCCCACCGGGGAGAAGCGAACACTGAAGCTTTCTTT. This translates into CSAHRGEANTEAFF.

This chain connects TRBV18 to TRBJ2-1, with TRBD1 identical over 7 bases. Germline CDR1 is KGHSH and CDR2 is LQKENI. The V gene end was trimmed by 3 bases and the J gene end by 7 bases; junction bases not matched to a gene: 6. CDR3 length: 14 amino acids. DNA for the CDR3: TGTGCCAGCTCACCGAGGGGGCCGCGAAATGAGCAGTTCTTC. Encoded protein: CASSPRGPRNEQFF.

V usage is TRBV5-1 and J usage is TRBJ2-4, with D possibly matching TRBD1 (6 bases). The germline V gene encodes CDR1 SGHRS and CDR2 YFSETQ. The CDR3 covers 15 residues. V was clipped by 4 bases and J by 3 bases, with 14 bases between them. CDR3 bases: TGCGCCAGCAGCGGGGGCTTAGGGGGCAAAAACATTCAGTACTTC. The encoded protein is CASSGGLGGKNIQYF.

The rearrangement uses TRBV3-1 (or the pseudogene TRBV3-2) and TRBJ2-3; unclear D gene. Germline CDR1 reads LGHDT; CDR2 reads YNNKEL (reference sequence). Trimming shortened V by 0 bases and J by 1 base, and 11 bases separated the two germline ends. CDR3 length: 16 amino acids. CDR3 sequence: CASSQDRDTGTDTQYF. The CDR3, as DNA: TGTGCCAGCAGCCAAGATCGAGATACCGGCACAGATACGCAGTATTTT.

This clone was found once. The chain employs TRBV18 and TRBJ1-1; 7 positions agree with TRBD1. Germline V gene sequence: CDR1 KGHSH, CDR2 LQKENI. The ends lost 3 bases at V and 3 bases at J; junction bases unmatched: 7. This CDR3 spans 15 amino acids. As DNA, the CDR3 is TGTGCCAGCTCACCCCCAGACAGGGTGGACACTGAAGCTTTCTTT. Translating it yields CASSPPDRVDTEAFF.

The count of this clone is one. DNA of the CDR3: TGCGCCAGCAGTCACGGGACGGGGGGCTCCGGGGTCACTGAAGCTTTCTTT. As protein: CASSHGTGGSGVTEAFF. The chain joins TRBV4-3 to TRBJ1-1; D possibly corresponds to TRBD1 (6 bases). The CDR3 has 17 residues. Per germline, CDR1 LGHNA and CDR2 YSLEER. The V and J ends lost 6 bases and 4 bases respectively, with 24 bases between them.